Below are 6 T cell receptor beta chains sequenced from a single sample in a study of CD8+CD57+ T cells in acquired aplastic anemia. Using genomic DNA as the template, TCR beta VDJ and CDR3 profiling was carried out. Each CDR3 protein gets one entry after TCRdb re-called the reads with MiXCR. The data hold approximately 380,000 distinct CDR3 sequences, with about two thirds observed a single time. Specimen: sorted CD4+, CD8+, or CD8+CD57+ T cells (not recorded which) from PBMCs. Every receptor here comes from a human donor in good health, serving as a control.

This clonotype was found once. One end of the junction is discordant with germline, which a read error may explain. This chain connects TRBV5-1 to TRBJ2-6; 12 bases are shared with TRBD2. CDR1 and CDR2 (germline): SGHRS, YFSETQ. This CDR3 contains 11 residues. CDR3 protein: CASTTSGGLNF. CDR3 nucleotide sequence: TGCGCCAGCACAACTAGCGGGGGGCTGAATTTC.

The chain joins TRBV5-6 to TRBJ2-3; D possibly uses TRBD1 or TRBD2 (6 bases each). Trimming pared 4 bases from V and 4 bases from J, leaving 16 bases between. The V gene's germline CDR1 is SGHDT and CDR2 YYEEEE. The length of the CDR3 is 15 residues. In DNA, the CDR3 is TGTGCCAGCAGCCAACAGGGCGGGGCATCAGATACGCAGTATTTT. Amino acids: CASSQQGGASDTQYF.

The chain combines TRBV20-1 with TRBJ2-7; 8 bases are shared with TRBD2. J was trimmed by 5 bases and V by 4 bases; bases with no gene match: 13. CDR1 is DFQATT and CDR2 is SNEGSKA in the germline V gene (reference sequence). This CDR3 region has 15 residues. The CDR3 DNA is TGCAGTGCTACGGGTGCGGGAGGACTCCATCACGAGCAGTACTTC. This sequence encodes CSATGAGGLHHEQYF.

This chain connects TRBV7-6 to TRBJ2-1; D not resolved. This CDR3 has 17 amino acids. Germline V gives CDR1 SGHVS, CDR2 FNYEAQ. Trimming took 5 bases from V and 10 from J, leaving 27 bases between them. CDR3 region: CASSTTHSRTYEQEQFF. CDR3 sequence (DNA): TGTGCCAGCAGCACTACTCACTCGCGTACCTACGAGCAGGAGCAGTTCTTC.

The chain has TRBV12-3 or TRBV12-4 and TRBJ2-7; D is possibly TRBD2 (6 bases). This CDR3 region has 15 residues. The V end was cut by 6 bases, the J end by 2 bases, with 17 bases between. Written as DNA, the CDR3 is TGTGCCAGCAGCCCGGACCGGGACTCAGCCTACGAGCAGTACTTC. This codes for CASSPDRDSAYEQYF.

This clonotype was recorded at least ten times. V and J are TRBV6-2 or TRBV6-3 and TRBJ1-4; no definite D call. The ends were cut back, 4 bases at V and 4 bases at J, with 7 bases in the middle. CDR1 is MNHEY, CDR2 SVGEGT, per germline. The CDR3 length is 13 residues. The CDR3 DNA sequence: TGTGCCAGCAGTTCACGAATTAATGAAAAACTGTTTTTT. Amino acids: CASSSRINEKLFF.